This is a list of T cell receptor beta chains from one sample in a study of cytomegalovirus exposure and HLA in healthy donors. This table comes from immunoSEQ multiplex PCR, and its TCRdb copy is limited to in-frame clones, with some not included. The table includes roughly 100,000 clones, about 73% detected once. Material: PBMCs. The source is a woman aged 45 to 65 in good health and CMV-seropositive. Both conserved end residues are part of each CDR3. The order of the fields is D gene, V gene, J gene, clone size, CDR3 protein, CDR3 DNA. D genes are given only for firm matches. Clone size appears in some rows only: once, few, many, or a class for an expanded clone.

d_call: .; v_call: TRBV19; j_call: TRBJ1-5; clone_size: .; cdr3_aa: CASSIRSGGNQPQHF; cdr3_nt: TGTGCCAGTAGTATTCGGTCTGGAGGCAATCAGCCCCAGCATTTT
d_call: TRBD2; v_call: TRBV7-3; j_call: TRBJ2-3; clone_size: once; cdr3_aa: CASSLLGTNRDTQYF; cdr3_nt: TGTGCCAGCAGCTTACTTGGGACTAACAGAGATACGCAGTATTTT
d_call: .; v_call: TRBV19; j_call: TRBJ1-2; clone_size: .; cdr3_aa: CASSRGGTPYGYTF; cdr3_nt: TGTGCCAGTAGTCGTGGGGGGACGCCCTATGGCTACACCTTC
d_call: .; v_call: TRBV5-4; j_call: TRBJ1-3; clone_size: .; cdr3_aa: CASSMGPGNTIYF; cdr3_nt: TGTGCCAGCAGCATGGGCCCGGGGAACACCATATATTTT
d_call: .; v_call: TRBV30; j_call: TRBJ2-2; clone_size: .; cdr3_aa: CAWSPGAITGELFF; cdr3_nt: TGTGCCTGGAGCCCTGGAGCGATCACCGGGGAGCTGTTTTTT
d_call: .; v_call: TRBV4-1; j_call: TRBJ1-1; clone_size: .; cdr3_aa: CASSPPGRTEAFF; cdr3_nt: TGCGCCAGCAGCCCACCAGGGCGGACTGAAGCTTTCTTT
d_call: TRBD1; v_call: TRBV29-1; j_call: TRBJ2-3; clone_size: .; cdr3_aa: CSVDRQGVTDTQYF; cdr3_nt: TGCAGCGTTGACAGACAGGGTGTAACAGATACGCAGTATTTT
d_call: TRBD1; v_call: TRBV5-1; j_call: TRBJ2-6; clone_size: .; cdr3_aa: CASSLGTGPGANVLTF; cdr3_nt: TGCGCCAGCAGCTTGGGGACAGGGCCTGGGGCCAACGTCCTGACTTTC
d_call: .; v_call: TRBV5-4; j_call: TRBJ1-1; clone_size: .; cdr3_aa: CASSSQDSLADEAFF; cdr3_nt: TGTGCCAGCAGCAGCCAGGACAGCCTAGCGGATGAAGCTTTCTTT
d_call: TRBD2; v_call: TRBV25-1; j_call: TRBJ2-5; clone_size: once; cdr3_aa: CASALTSGRGAQYF; cdr3_nt: TGTGCCAGCGCCCTGACTAGCGGGAGAGGGGCCCAGTACTTC
d_call: TRBD2; v_call: TRBV19; j_call: TRBJ2-1; clone_size: .; cdr3_aa: CASSWTSGRASEQFF; cdr3_nt: TGTGCCAGTAGCTGGACTAGCGGGAGGGCCAGTGAGCAGTTCTTC
d_call: TRBD1; v_call: TRBV5-4; j_call: TRBJ2-7; clone_size: few; cdr3_aa: CASSSGGTGKYEQYF; cdr3_nt: TGTGCCAGCAGCTCCGGTGGGACAGGGAAATACGAGCAGTACTTC
d_call: .; v_call: TRBV7-9; j_call: TRBJ1-2; clone_size: .; cdr3_aa: CASRIQGNGGYTF; cdr3_nt: TGTGCCAGCAGGATACAGGGAAACGGAGGCTACACCTTC
d_call: .; v_call: TRBV5-6; j_call: TRBJ1-2; clone_size: few; cdr3_aa: CASSLGQTYGYTF; cdr3_nt: TGTGCCAGCAGCTTAGGACAAACCTATGGCTACACCTTC
d_call: TRBD2; v_call: TRBV29-1; j_call: TRBJ2-1; clone_size: .; cdr3_aa: CSSTSGTYNEQFF; cdr3_nt: TGCAGCTCGACTAGCGGGACGTACAATGAGCAGTTCTTC
d_call: .; v_call: TRBV6-4; j_call: TRBJ1-5; clone_size: .; cdr3_aa: CASSLDSNQPQHF; cdr3_nt: TGTGCCAGCAGTTTAGACAGTAATCAGCCCCAGCATTTT
d_call: .; v_call: TRBV6-1; j_call: TRBJ2-3; clone_size: .; cdr3_aa: CASSEREVPSSTDTQYF; cdr3_nt: TGTGCCAGCAGTGAAAGGGAGGTTCCTTCTAGCACAGATACGCAGTATTTT
d_call: .; v_call: TRBV2; j_call: TRBJ1-2; clone_size: .; cdr3_aa: CASSGDRLGGYTF; cdr3_nt: TGTGCCAGCAGCGGCGACAGGTTGGGTGGCTACACCTTC
d_call: TRBD2; v_call: TRBV6-5; j_call: TRBJ2-7; clone_size: .; cdr3_aa: CASSYRGGRYYEQYF; cdr3_nt: TGTGCCAGCAGTTACCGGGGGGGGCGTTACTACGAGCAGTACTTC
d_call: TRBD1; v_call: TRBV6-1; j_call: TRBJ1-4; clone_size: once; cdr3_aa: CASKTPGTGNEKLFF; cdr3_nt: TGTGCCAGCAAGACACCCGGGACAGGGAACGAAAAACTGTTTTTT
d_call: TRBD2; v_call: TRBV2; j_call: TRBJ2-1; clone_size: once; cdr3_aa: CAGRLAVINEQFF; cdr3_nt: TGTGCCGGCCGACTAGCGGTGATCAATGAGCAGTTCTTC
d_call: .; v_call: TRBV6-5; j_call: TRBJ2-7; clone_size: .; cdr3_aa: CASRNYMREQYF; cdr3_nt: TGTGCCAGCAGAAACTATATGCGCGAGCAGTACTTC
d_call: TRBD2; v_call: TRBV6-4; j_call: TRBJ2-2; clone_size: .; cdr3_aa: CASSGTSANTGELFF; cdr3_nt: TGTGCCAGCAGTGGTACTAGCGCGAACACCGGGGAGCTGTTTTTT
d_call: TRBD1; v_call: TRBV19; j_call: TRBJ2-7; clone_size: .; cdr3_aa: CASSSTGGSYEQYF; cdr3_nt: TGTGCCAGTAGTTCGACAGGGGGGTCCTACGAGCAGTACTTC
d_call: TRBD2; v_call: TRBV11-3; j_call: TRBJ2-1; clone_size: .; cdr3_aa: CASSLSRTSGNEQFF; cdr3_nt: TGTGCCAGCAGCTTATCGAGGACTAGCGGCAATGAGCAGTTCTTC
d_call: .; v_call: TRBV29-1; j_call: TRBJ2-3; clone_size: few; cdr3_aa: CSVRTLITTDTQYF; cdr3_nt: TGCAGCGTTCGGACTCTTATCACCACAGATACGCAGTATTTT
d_call: .; v_call: TRBV10-3; j_call: TRBJ1-3; clone_size: .; cdr3_aa: CAIRSSGNTIYF; cdr3_nt: TGTGCCATCAGGAGCTCTGGAAACACCATATATTTT
d_call: .; v_call: TRBV6-5; j_call: TRBJ2-3; clone_size: once; cdr3_aa: CASSYRVGSDTQYF; cdr3_nt: TGTGCCAGCAGTTATCGGGTTGGTTCAGATACGCAGTATTTT
d_call: .; v_call: TRBV5-4; j_call: TRBJ2-3; clone_size: .; cdr3_aa: CASSGSGAGPPDTQYF; cdr3_nt: TGTGCCAGCAGCGGCTCAGGGGCGGGCCCCCCAGATACGCAGTATTTT
d_call: .; v_call: TRBV5-1; j_call: TRBJ2-3; clone_size: .; cdr3_aa: CASSSDRNAQYF; cdr3_nt: TGCGCCAGCAGTTCCGACAGGAACGCGCAGTATTTT
d_call: .; v_call: TRBV15; j_call: TRBJ1-1; clone_size: .; cdr3_aa: CATASGHLTEAFF; cdr3_nt: TGTGCCACCGCGTCGGGACACCTCACTGAAGCTTTCTTT
d_call: TRBD2; v_call: TRBV27; j_call: TRBJ2-7; clone_size: .; cdr3_aa: CASSLFGTSATYEQYF; cdr3_nt: TGTGCCAGCAGTTTATTTGGGACTAGCGCTACCTACGAGCAGTACTTC
d_call: .; v_call: TRBV5-1; j_call: TRBJ2-7; clone_size: .; cdr3_aa: CASSFEREQYF; cdr3_nt: TGCGCCAGCAGCTTTGAGAGAGAGCAGTACTTC
d_call: TRBD2; v_call: TRBV11-2; j_call: TRBJ2-1; clone_size: .; cdr3_aa: CASSLVVSSGKNEQFF; cdr3_nt: TGTGCCAGCAGCTTAGTCGTGTCTAGCGGTAAAAATGAGCAGTTCTTC
d_call: .; v_call: TRBV29-1; j_call: TRBJ2-3; clone_size: .; cdr3_aa: CSVVSYSAITDTQYF; cdr3_nt: TGCAGCGTTGTTAGTTATTCTGCGATCACAGATACGCAGTATTTT
d_call: TRBD1; v_call: TRBV11-2; j_call: TRBJ1-1; clone_size: .; cdr3_aa: CASSTRQGRAFF; cdr3_nt: TGTGCCAGCAGCACCCGACAGGGGAGGGCTTTCTTT
d_call: .; v_call: TRBV28; j_call: TRBJ1-1; clone_size: .; cdr3_aa: CASSLWGAGALTAFF; cdr3_nt: TGTGCCAGCAGTTTATGGGGGGCGGGGGCATTAACCGCTTTCTTT
d_call: TRBD2; v_call: TRBV28; j_call: TRBJ2-1; clone_size: .; cdr3_aa: CASSLSLAGKSEQFF; cdr3_nt: TGTGCCAGCAGTTTATCTCTAGCGGGAAAAAGTGAGCAGTTCTTC
d_call: TRBD1; v_call: TRBV6-6; j_call: TRBJ1-5; clone_size: .; cdr3_aa: CASSYMTGASNQPQHF; cdr3_nt: TGTGCCAGCAGTTATATGACAGGGGCGAGCAATCAGCCCCAGCATTTT
d_call: TRBD1; v_call: TRBV30; j_call: TRBJ1-6; clone_size: .; cdr3_aa: CAWSLGQGASPLHF; cdr3_nt: TGTGCCTGGAGTCTGGGACAGGGGGCTTCACCCCTCCACTTT
d_call: TRBD1; v_call: TRBV10-1; j_call: TRBJ2-2; clone_size: once; cdr3_aa: CASGQDRGRTGELFF; cdr3_nt: TGCGCCAGCGGCCAGGACAGGGGGCGTACCGGGGAGCTGTTTTTT
d_call: .; v_call: TRBV28; j_call: TRBJ1-4; clone_size: .; cdr3_aa: CASSRLIRGEKLFF; cdr3_nt: TGTGCCAGCAGCCGACTAATACGTGGAGAAAAACTGTTTTTT
d_call: .; v_call: TRBV6-5; j_call: TRBJ1-5; clone_size: once; cdr3_aa: CASAAYQPQHF; cdr3_nt: TGTGCCAGCGCGGCCTATCAGCCCCAGCATTTT
d_call: .; v_call: TRBV5-4; j_call: TRBJ1-5; clone_size: .; cdr3_aa: CASSDLGGQPQHF; cdr3_nt: TGTGCCAGCAGCGACCTGGGAGGTCAGCCCCAGCATTTT
d_call: .; v_call: TRBV15; j_call: TRBJ1-4; clone_size: .; cdr3_aa: CATSRDERTTNEKLFF; cdr3_nt: TGTGCCACCAGCAGAGATGAGAGGACAACTAATGAAAAACTGTTTTTT
d_call: TRBD2; v_call: TRBV18; j_call: TRBJ2-2; clone_size: .; cdr3_aa: CASSGLAGEAGELFF; cdr3_nt: TGTGCCAGCTCGGGACTAGCGGGAGAAGCCGGGGAGCTGTTTTTT
d_call: TRBD1; v_call: TRBV19; j_call: TRBJ2-1; clone_size: .; cdr3_aa: CASSPLLPGTAYNEQFF; cdr3_nt: TGTGCCAGTAGTCCCCTCCTCCCAGGGACAGCTTACAATGAGCAGTTCTTC
d_call: .; v_call: TRBV19; j_call: TRBJ2-7; clone_size: few; cdr3_aa: CASSIGSASYEQYF; cdr3_nt: TGTGCCAGTAGTATAGGCAGCGCCTCCTACGAGCAGTACTTC
d_call: .; v_call: TRBV6-5; j_call: TRBJ1-2; clone_size: .; cdr3_aa: CASSYSPGVLPYGYTF; cdr3_nt: TGTGCCAGCAGTTACTCGCCCGGAGTACTGCCCTATGGCTACACCTTC
d_call: .; v_call: TRBV28; j_call: TRBJ2-5; clone_size: .; cdr3_aa: CASMKRAQETQYF; cdr3_nt: TGTGCCAGCATGAAGCGGGCTCAAGAGACCCAGTACTTC
d_call: .; v_call: TRBV11-3; j_call: TRBJ1-1; clone_size: many; cdr3_aa: CASSLSGGAEAFF; cdr3_nt: TGTGCCAGCAGCCTCTCGGGGGGGGCTGAAGCTTTCTTT
d_call: TRBD1; v_call: TRBV5-1; j_call: TRBJ2-7; clone_size: .; cdr3_aa: CASSGTGSYEQYF; cdr3_nt: TGCGCCAGCAGCGGGACAGGGTCCTACGAGCAGTACTTC
d_call: TRBD1; v_call: TRBV7-3; j_call: TRBJ2-7; clone_size: .; cdr3_aa: CASSLRVGTGAEGEQYF; cdr3_nt: TGTGCCAGCAGCTTAAGAGTCGGGACAGGGGCTGAAGGGGAGCAGTACTTC
d_call: TRBD2; v_call: TRBV10-2; j_call: TRBJ2-4; clone_size: .; cdr3_aa: CASSPRTSGAGFGKNIQYF; cdr3_nt: TGCGCCAGCAGTCCTAGGACTAGCGGGGCAGGTTTTGGCAAAAACATTCAGTACTTC
d_call: .; v_call: TRBV28; j_call: TRBJ1-1; clone_size: .; cdr3_aa: CASSPLGGEGTEAFF; cdr3_nt: TGTGCCAGCAGCCCCTTGGGGGGTGAGGGAACTGAAGCTTTCTTT